This TCR beta chain was obtained from a study of blood T cell repertoires in COVID-19. Study-level information: The United States, Italy and Spain supplied acute and convalescent COVID-19 samples. Nucleic acid was either cDNA or gDNA, and it came from T cells, B-cell-depleted T cells, or PBMCs.

Original analysis: Amplification from reference gene primers served as the basis for estimated nucleated cell counts. The method was immunoSEQ multiplex PCR; TCRdb's version includes in-frame clones alone and lacks a portion of them. V and J calls and clone size follow that table, whereas D and trimming were derived from the DNA. The sample records fewer than 250,000 clones, around 84% being singletons. V lost 7 bases and J lost 1, with 13 bases in between. The CDR3 length is 13 residues. The germline V gene encodes CDR1 SQVTM and CDR2 ANQGSEA. Sequencing used peripheral blood. This chain joins TRBV29-1 and TRBJ1-1, with D possibly matching TRBD1 (5 bases). This receptor was taken from a man between 50 and 59 years old with acute or convalescent COVID-19. CDR3 DNA: TGCAGCGGGATAGGGGTAGCGAACACTGAAGCTTTCTTT. This encodes CSGIGVANTEAFF.